This T cell receptor beta chain was observed in a study of control samples from healthy donors and cancer patients. Clones were sequenced by immunoSEQ multiplex PCR, and TCRdb holds only the in-frame ones, with some missing. The table has about 55,000 clones, about 95% seen once; the top ten hold roughly 2.3%. The germline gives CDR1 SGHVS, CDR2 FNYEAQ. Trimming removed 1 base from V and 0 bases from J; junction bases left unmatched: 2. The CDR3 runs 17 residues. The chain uses TRBV7-6 and TRBJ2-3; 12 bases line up with TRBD2. The sequencing sample was made of blood. The source of this sequence is a young man in good health. CDR3 protein: CASSLVGLAGSTDTQYF. For the CDR3, the DNA is TGTGCCAGCAGCTTAGTAGGACTAGCGGGGAGCACAGATACGCAGTATTTT.